This is a list of T cell receptor beta chains from one sample in a study of brain metastases from non-small cell lung cancer. The table came from immunoSEQ multiplex PCR; TCRdb's copy has only in-frame clones and leaves some out. The sample shows approximately 2,600 clones, less than 85% of them seen only once. The sequencing input was tissue from a brain metastasis. Receptors originate from a donor over 35 with non-small cell lung cancer. CDR3s include the opening cysteine and the closing phenylalanine or tryptophan. The D gene is left open where the match is weak. Clone size is shown for a subset of rows, as once, few, many or a class of expanded clone.

>TRBV2|TRBJ1-3|.|.
TGTGCCAGCAGTGCTTCTCAGAGTGGAAACACCATATATTTT
CASSASQSGNTIYF
>TRBV6-4|TRBJ2-1|.|TRBD2
TGTGCCGGGGTTTTAACGGGACTAGCGGGGTTCCGCTCCTACAATGAGCAGTTCTTC
CAGVLTGLAGFRSYNEQFF
>TRBV7-3|TRBJ2-1|.|TRBD2
TGTGCCAGCAGCCCCGATTCGGGGGGTGATGAGCAGTTCTTC
CASSPDSGGDEQFF
>TRBV5-6|TRBJ1-1|.|TRBD1
TGTGCCAGCAGCTGGTTCAGGGGGAAGCAGAAGTCCACTGAAGCTTTCTTT
CASSWFRGKQKSTEAFF
>TRBV3-1/TRBV3-2|TRBJ1-4|.|.
TGTGCCAGCAGCCAAGTCCCAAATGAAAAACTGTTTTTT
CASSQVPNEKLFF
>TRBV5-4|TRBJ2-4|.|.
TGTGCCAGCAGCTTTGATCTGGGACAAAACATTCAGTACTTC
CASSFDLGQNIQYF
>TRBV24-1|TRBJ1-5|.|.
TGTGCCACCAGTGACTCGGGCCGCGAGAGCAATCAGCCCCAGCATTTT
CATSDSGRESNQPQHF
>TRBV6-5|TRBJ2-6|.|.
TGTGCCAGCAGAGCTGGGGCCAACGTCCTGACTTTC
CASRAGANVLTF
>TRBV3-1/TRBV3-2|TRBJ1-4|.|.
TGTGCCAGCAGCCAACTTGGTGAGAATGAAAAACTGTTTTTT
CASSQLGENEKLFF
>TRBV3-1/TRBV3-2|TRBJ2-4|.|.
TGTGCCAGCAGCTTCTTTCGTCCCATTTGCAAAAAAAACATTCAGTACTTC
CASSFFRPICKKNIQYF
>TRBV28|TRBJ1-5|few|TRBD1
TGTGCCAGCAGTCCTGGCCTGGACAGGGAAGGCAGTCAGCCCCAGCATTTT
CASSPGLDREGSQPQHF
>TRBV3-1/TRBV3-2|TRBJ1-6|.|TRBD1
TGTGCCAGCAGCCGAACACAGGGGAATTCACCCCTCCACTTT
CASSRTQGNSPLHF
>TRBV24-1|TRBJ1-1|.|.
TGTGCCACCGCGCGGAACACTGAAGCTTTCTTT
CATARNTEAFF
>TRBV5-1|TRBJ1-1|few|.
TGCGCCAGCAGCTTCGGGGGGCAAGTGAACACTGAAGCTTTCTTT
CASSFGGQVNTEAFF
>TRBV7-2|TRBJ2-1|few|.
TGTGCCAGCAGCTCGGATAGTATCTTGGATGAGCAGTTCTTC
CASSSDSILDEQFF
>TRBV6-2/TRBV6-3|TRBJ2-1|.|.
TGTGCCAGCAGCCCCACCACGGGGAGCCACAATGAGCAGTTCTTC
CASSPTTGSHNEQFF
>TRBV4-1|TRBJ1-1|once|.
TGCGCCAGCAGCTATCACGGGGCGGATATGAACACTGAAGCTTTCTTT
CASSYHGADMNTEAFF
>TRBV18|TRBJ2-3|few|TRBD2
TGTGCCAGCTCTCCGATCGCTAGCGGGAGGCCCACAGATACGCAGTATTTT
CASSPIASGRPTDTQYF
>TRBV7-2|TRBJ2-5|.|TRBD1
TGTGCCAGCAGCTGGGGCAGGGGGCTTAGGGAGACCCAGTACTTC
CASSWGRGLRETQYF
>TRBV27|TRBJ1-5|large|TRBD1
TGTGCCAGCAGGAGGGGGACAGCCTCCAATCAGCCCCAGCATTTT
CASRRGTASNQPQHF
>TRBV14|TRBJ2-3|.|TRBD2
TGTGCCAGCAGCCAAGAGTTGCGGGGGAATACAGATACGCAGTATTTT
CASSQELRGNTDTQYF
>TRBV29-1|TRBJ2-7|.|.
TGCAGCGTGAGGGACTACGAGCAGTACTTC
CSVRDYEQYF
>TRBV5-4|TRBJ1-4|.|.
TGTGCCAGCAGCTTGACAGGCGATGAAAAACTGTTTTTT
CASSLTGDEKLFF
>TRBV9|TRBJ1-1|.|TRBD1
TGTGCCAGCAGCGTGGGACAGAGTAACACTGAAGCTTTCTTT
CASSVGQSNTEAFF
>TRBV7-2|TRBJ2-2|.|TRBD1
TGTGCCAGCACTGGACAGGGGAACACCGGGGAGCTGTTTTTT
CASTGQGNTGELFF
>TRBV4-3|TRBJ1-5|.|.
TGCGCCAGCAGCCAAGATGCGAGGGGCGGTAGCAATCAGCCCCAGCATTTT
CASSQDARGGSNQPQHF
>TRBV4-2|TRBJ2-1|.|TRBD2
TGTGCCAGCAGCCAAGGGGTGACTAGCGGGGGGGCGTTATGGGATGAGCAGTTCTTC
CASSQGVTSGGALWDEQFF
>TRBV6-5|TRBJ2-2|large|.
TGTGCCAGCAGTTTGAGTACGGGAGTCGCCGGGGAGCTGTTTTTT
CASSLSTGVAGELFF
>TRBV5-1|TRBJ2-2|.|TRBD1
TGCGCCAGTTCACAGGGGGGAAACACCGGGGAGCTGTTTTTT
CASSQGGNTGELFF
>TRBV6-2/TRBV6-3|TRBJ2-2|.|.
TGTGCCAGCAGTTACTCTGAGACCGGGGAGCTGTTTTTT
CASSYSETGELFF
>TRBV28|TRBJ1-5|.|.
TGTGCCAGCAGGGAGGGTAGTAGAGGGGCCAATCAGCCCCAGCATTTT
CASREGSRGANQPQHF
>TRBV5-4|TRBJ1-2|.|.
TGTGCCAGCAGCTTGTATGGGTCCGATCACGTTGGCTACACCTTC
CASSLYGSDHVGYTF
>TRBV5-5|TRBJ1-5|.|.
TGTGCCAGCAGCTTGGGGGCAGGGCCAGGGCAGCCCCAGCATTTT
CASSLGAGPGQPQHF
>TRBV3-1/TRBV3-2|TRBJ2-2|.|.
TGTGCCAGCAGCCATAACGACCTCGGGACCGGGGAGCTGTTTTTT
CASSHNDLGTGELFF
>TRBV28|TRBJ2-7|.|TRBD1
TGTGCCAGCAGTTTAGACGGGACAGCTCCATCCTACGAGCAGTACTTC
CASSLDGTAPSYEQYF
>TRBV7-2|TRBJ1-2|.|TRBD1
TGTGCCAGCAGCCTCCGACAGGGCGGGGGCTACACCTTC
CASSLRQGGGYTF
>TRBV6-5|TRBJ1-5|once|.
TGTGCCAGCAGAGGGTTTGAGCAGCCTCAGCATTTT
CASRGFEQPQHF
>TRBV6-5|TRBJ2-7|large|TRBD1
TGTGCCAGCAGAGCCGGGACAGGGGTATCCTACGAGCAGTACTTC
CASRAGTGVSYEQYF
>TRBV6-5|TRBJ1-5|.|TRBD1
TGTGCCAGCACGATGGGACAGGGGGGCAATCAGCCCCAGCATTTT
CASTMGQGGNQPQHF
>TRBV7-8|TRBJ2-7|.|.
TGTGCCAGCAGCAGAACAGGGCTGGAGCAGTACTTC
CASSRTGLEQYF
>TRBV7-2|TRBJ2-3|.|.
TGTGCCAGCAGCCTCTCTAGGGGGGGCCCGGCAGATACGCAGTATTTT
CASSLSRGGPADTQYF
>TRBV20-1|TRBJ2-7|.|.
TGCAGTGCCCGACGGACCTACGAGCAGTACTTC
CSARRTYEQYF
>TRBV29-1|TRBJ2-3|.|.
TGCAGCGTTGGGCTCCATACAGATACGCAGTATTTT
CSVGLHTDTQYF
>TRBV5-6|TRBJ2-5|.|TRBD2
TGTGCCAGCAGCTTGATATCAGCGGGGATCCAAGAGACCCAGTACTTC
CASSLISAGIQETQYF
>TRBV6-6|TRBJ2-1|.|TRBD2
TGTGCCAGCAGGCGCGGGAGGGAAGCGATTGAGCAGTTCTTC
CASRRGREAIEQFF
>TRBV5-1|TRBJ2-3|few|.
TGCGCCAGCAGCTATAACTCAGATACGCAGTATTTT
CASSYNSDTQYF
>TRBV7-3|TRBJ1-1|large|.
TGTGCCAGCAGCCCCATCCTTGTGGGGAACACTGAAGCTTTCTTT
CASSPILVGNTEAFF